This T cell receptor beta chain was sequenced in a study of cytomegalovirus exposure and HLA in healthy donors (dated by TCRdb to between 2016 and 2019). For the wider study: In an earlier analysis of roughly 500 of the donors, approximately 260 Gb of sequence data and 100 million or so unique TCR beta sequences from about 179 million T cells were reported. To predict cytomegalovirus infection status, the study brought together high-throughput TCR immunosequencing, statistical association of individual TCRs with disease status, and machine learning. The study aimed to test whether signatures of past pathogen exposure could be identified by cataloging public T cell receptors. Along with the approximately 650-subject first cohort, a separate validation cohort of roughly 110 different subjects was used. Every discovery cohort repertoire had been produced on one sequencing platform. The T cell repertoires of around 670 subjects were profiled by immunosequencing and related to cytomegalovirus serostatus. Across under 500 genotyped donors of the cohort, an average of about 220,000 unique TCR beta nucleotide sequences per donor were sequenced, and 15% to 20% of those sequences were non-productive. The later analysis used no new phenotypic data to find candidate immune exposures, relying instead on TCR beta sequences and their occurrence across donors. Of the roughly 400 genotyped donors, roughly 76% were placed in the genetic ancestry cluster associated with self-reported Caucasian donors. In an earlier analysis of around 540 of the donors, high-throughput TCR beta sequencing was used to judge whether each TCR beta V gene segment behaved as functional or pseudogenic. Alongside the repertoire data, information on donor age, sex, ethnicity and CMV serostatus was compiled. The number of typed donors differed by locus: about 620-630 for A, B, C, DRB1 and DQB1; about 520 for DQA1; 600 to 610 for DPA1; and roughly 450 for DPB1. Both class I and class II loci were covered by HLA typing, at four-digit resolution. A later analysis re-analyzed previously published TCR beta repertoires from 600 to 850 donors and added high-resolution HLA genotyping to study TCR occurrence patterns. In a later genetic analysis, genome-wide SNP genotypes for about 55% of the roughly 670 donors were used, and that subset was treated as a discovery cohort. About 280 gigabases of sequencing data and tens of millions of unique TCR sequences were included in an early release covering about 700 HLA-typed donors. About five DR-DQ haplotypes were treated as single units for association and clustering because of strong linkage in the cohort.

The library was prepared using the immunoSEQ multiplex PCR assay. For the multiplex PCR, a mixture combining 60 forward primers for TCR Vbeta segments and 13 reverse primers for TCR Jbeta segments was used. A multiplex PCR assay on genomic DNA amplified the CDR3 region of rearranged TCR beta genes. The Illumina HiSeq System was used to sequence the amplified TCR beta libraries as 87-base-pair reads. In the authors' own workflow: In a later analysis, about 80 million unique TCR beta chains were counted across the approximately 640 repertoires, and around 11 million of these chains were shared by at least two donors. Raw reads were error-corrected and collapsed into unique sequences by a nearest-neighbor algorithm in which closely related sequences were merged to remove PCR and sequencing errors. CDR3 sequences were aligned to IMGT reference sequences to assign V, D and J gene segments. For a sequence to be retained, at least a six-nucleotide match to both a V gene segment and a J gene segment was required. Rearrangements were classified as productive when the CDR3 lacked stop codons and remained in frame with V and J, and all other rearrangements were classified as non-productive. CDR3 was defined by IMGT convention, running from the second conserved V-encoded cysteine to the conserved J-encoded phenylalanine. Sequences without an unambiguous match to a single V gene segment were excluded from the earlier analysis of 500 to 700 of the donors. An earlier analysis of fewer than 650 of the donors classified V segments as functional when productive rearrangements were above 56.7% and as segregating when the standard deviation between donors was above 5%. A statistical classification framework was built for diagnosing cytomegalovirus status from the catalog of TCR beta chain sequences. In a later analysis, TCR nucleotide sequences were compared against IMGT/GENE-DB human TR gene sequences so that V and J genes could be assigned. In a later analysis, CDR3 sequences and most-parsimonious VDJ recombination scenarios were assigned using the TCRdist pipeline. A later analysis defined each TCR beta chain by its CDR3 amino acid sequence plus V-gene family, and excluded reads lacking a unique V-gene family. As a way to deal with suspected cross-contamination and a sequencing artifact, a later analysis dropped 450 to 600 nucleotide sequences that were highly shared and had low generation probability. In a later analysis, a clonal expansion index for each public chain was calculated from normalized within-repertoire ranks of inferred template counts. In a later analysis, generation probabilities were computed with a VDJ recombination model fitted to out-of-frame rearrangements, and the resulting probabilities were checked against IGoR. A later analysis scored TCR-TCR, TCR-HLA and TCR-CMV co-occurrence with hypergeometric tests, applying a repertoire-size bias correction to TCR pairs. A later analysis estimated false discovery rates by permuting HLA or CMV assignments 20 times. A later analysis grouped co-occurring TCRs with DBSCAN, adding TCRdist sequence similarity when clustering within HLA-allele-positive subsets. Repertoires with fewer than 30,000 or more than 120,000 public chains were left out of co-occurrence clustering, as were about five repertoires with anomalous nucleotide sharing. TCRdb re-hosts the immuneACCESS table, in-frame sequences only. Its copies lack some clones; in the studies checked, an unresolved V gene accounts for under half of them, and the cause for the rest is not known. D and trimming were read from the DNA, whereas the V and J calls and clone size are those reported in that table. This sample comprises about 160,000 clones, approximately 80% of them detected only once. The ten largest clones capture over 10% of the sample.

In total, more than 500 healthy bone marrow donors made up the cohort. At the time of sampling, every cohort member was nominally healthy, though immune exposures that went unrecorded were likely present. The donor was CMV seronegative and was included in the group of several hundred seronegative cohort members. Every donor gave a peripheral blood sample, and the peripheral blood mononuclear cells from that sample were used for TCR beta sequencing. The Qiagen DNeasy Blood Extraction Kit was used to extract genomic DNA from the blood cell samples. This clone appeared a single time. Its antigen is currently not known. One base away there is no much larger clone; base qualities are not given. Reading from cysteine to phenylalanine, the CDR3 counts 13 amino acids. The sequence is cut down to CDR3 DNA, 39 bases in frame from base 1. The germline V gene yields SGHTA for CDR1 and FQGTGA for CDR2. At the junction V is shortened by 2 bases and J by 4 bases, with 8 bases in between.

The full study reports these points: Three of the identified cytomegalovirus-associated TCR beta chains were confirmed in vitro to be specific for cytomegalovirus antigens. A later genetic analysis associated a missense DCLRE1C variant with V-gene and J-gene trimming of TCR beta chains, and an independent cohort replicated the association. In this cohort, only TCR beta chains were sequenced, and detectable features were limited by the absence of alpha or paired-chain data. Roughly uniform sequencing depth across donors was assumed in presence/absence analyses, although this assumption may not hold. An earlier analysis of approximately 540 of the donors showed that most TCR beta V segments appeared in productive rearrangements either about 90% or about 30% of the time, which broadly matched IMGT annotations. According to a later analysis, TCR association rates differed among HLA loci, with DRB1 alleles showing the most associated TCRs and HLA-C alleles showing the fewest. Because counts were too low, about 18 rarely observed V segments, including chromosome 9 orphons, were excluded from the earlier analysis of 587 of the donors. In a later analysis, most CMV-associated TCR beta chains were found to appear HLA-restricted, with HLA associations seemingly driven largely by CMV exposure. In both the original and validation cohorts, the classifier was reported to diagnose cytomegalovirus status with high specificity and sensitivity. A later genetic analysis reported fewer N-insertions in productive TCRs among donors in an Asian-associated ancestry cluster than the roughly 690-donor mean. In the study, approximately 160 TCR beta chains were listed as associated with cytomegalovirus. In a later analysis, over 15,000 TCR beta sequences were associated with specific HLA alleles at a false discovery rate of 0.05. Some IMGT-functional V segments, including TRBV6-2 and TRBV6-3, could not be told apart with the 87-base-pair reads, so those segments were excluded. Most TCR sequences were observed very rarely across donors, whereas some public TCRs were present in many individuals. Assigning TCR associations to individual alleles was difficult when HLA alleles, especially DR and DQ, strongly co-occurred. A further reported finding was that TCR beta sequences accurately predicted the HLA-A and HLA-B alleles for most subjects in the first cohort. According to a later analysis, parvovirus B19, influenza, CMV and Epstein-Barr virus appeared linked to several top co-occurrence clusters. Correlated functional status among segregating V segments might be attributable to linkage disequilibrium, but an unknown experimental factor could not be ruled out. For the cohort, immune exposure information was limited to CMV serostatus. Because some donors lacked HLA typing at each locus, the association tests relied only on the typed subset. The authors suggested that the approach could potentially be generalized to other disease states and immunological phenotypes. A cluster of highly shared sequence variants was judged likely to be a technical artifact of the sequencing pipeline. A later analysis found that HLA-associated TCR beta chains were more clonally expanded and had lower generation probabilities than equally common non-associated chains.

The sequencing input was PBMCs. The sequence joins TRBV7-3 to TRBJ2-5, with the D gene too uncertain to name. The TCR sequence derives from a woman aged 50 to 60 in good health and CMV-seronegative. The DNA sequence is as follows: TGTGCCAGCAGCTTATCTGGCAGAGAGACCCAGTACTTC. Translated, this is CASSLSGRETQYF.